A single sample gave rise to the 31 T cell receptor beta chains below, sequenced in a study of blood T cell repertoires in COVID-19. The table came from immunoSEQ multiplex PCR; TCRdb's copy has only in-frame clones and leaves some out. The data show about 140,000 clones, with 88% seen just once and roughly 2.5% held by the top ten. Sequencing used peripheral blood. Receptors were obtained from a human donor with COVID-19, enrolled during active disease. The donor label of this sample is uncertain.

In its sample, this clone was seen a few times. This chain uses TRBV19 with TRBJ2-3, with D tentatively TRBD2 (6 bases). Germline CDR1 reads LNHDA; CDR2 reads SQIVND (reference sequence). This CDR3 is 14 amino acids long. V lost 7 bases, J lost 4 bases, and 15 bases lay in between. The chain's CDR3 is CASTWGLWADTQYF. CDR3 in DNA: TGTGCCAGTACCTGGGGACTGTGGGCAGATACGCAGTATTTT.

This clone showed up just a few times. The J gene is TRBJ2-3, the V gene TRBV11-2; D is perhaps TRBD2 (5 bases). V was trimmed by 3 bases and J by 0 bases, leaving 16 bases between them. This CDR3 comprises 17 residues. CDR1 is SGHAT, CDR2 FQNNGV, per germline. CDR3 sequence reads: CASSFTPRGLSTDTQYF. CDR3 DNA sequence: TGTGCCAGCAGCTTTACCCCCCGCGGACTTAGCACAGATACGCAGTATTTT.

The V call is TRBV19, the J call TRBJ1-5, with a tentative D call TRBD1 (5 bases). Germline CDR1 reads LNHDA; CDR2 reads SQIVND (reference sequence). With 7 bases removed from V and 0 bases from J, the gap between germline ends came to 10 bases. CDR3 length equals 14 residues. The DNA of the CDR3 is TGTGCCAGTACCTCGGGGGGTAGCAATCAGCCCCAGCATTTT. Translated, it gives CASTSGGSNQPQHF. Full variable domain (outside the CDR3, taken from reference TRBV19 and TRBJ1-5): DGGITQSPKYLFRKEGQNVTLSCEQNLNHDAMYWYRQDPGQGLRLIYYSQIVNDFQKGDIAEGYSVSREKKESFPLTVTSAQKNPTAFYLCASTSGGSNQPQHFGDGTRLSIL.

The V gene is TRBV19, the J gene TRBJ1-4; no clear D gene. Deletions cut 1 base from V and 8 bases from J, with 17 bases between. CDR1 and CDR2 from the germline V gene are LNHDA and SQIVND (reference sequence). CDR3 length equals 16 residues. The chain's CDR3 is CASSIVAGRSGEKLFF. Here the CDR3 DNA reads TGTGCCAGTAGTATAGTCGCGGGAAGGTCTGGGGAAAAACTGTTTTTT.

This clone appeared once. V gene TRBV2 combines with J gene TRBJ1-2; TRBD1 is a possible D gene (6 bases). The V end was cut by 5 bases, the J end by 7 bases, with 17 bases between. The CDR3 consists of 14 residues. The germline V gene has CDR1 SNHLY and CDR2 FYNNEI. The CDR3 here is CASSQDSLAGGYTF. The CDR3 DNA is TGTGCCAGCAGTCAGGACAGCTTAGCGGGTGGCTACACCTTC.

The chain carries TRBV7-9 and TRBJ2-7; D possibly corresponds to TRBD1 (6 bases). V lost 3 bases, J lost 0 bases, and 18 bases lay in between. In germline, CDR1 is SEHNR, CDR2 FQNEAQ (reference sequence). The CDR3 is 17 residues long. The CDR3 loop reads CASSFKRSGTPSYEQYF. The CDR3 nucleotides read TGTGCCAGCAGCTTTAAAAGGTCCGGGACACCCTCCTACGAGCAGTACTTC.

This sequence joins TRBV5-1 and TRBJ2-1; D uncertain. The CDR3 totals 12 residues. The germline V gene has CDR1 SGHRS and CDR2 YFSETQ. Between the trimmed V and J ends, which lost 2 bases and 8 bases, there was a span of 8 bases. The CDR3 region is CASSFGEDEQFF. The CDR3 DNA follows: TGCGCCAGCAGCTTCGGCGAGGATGAGCAGTTCTTC.

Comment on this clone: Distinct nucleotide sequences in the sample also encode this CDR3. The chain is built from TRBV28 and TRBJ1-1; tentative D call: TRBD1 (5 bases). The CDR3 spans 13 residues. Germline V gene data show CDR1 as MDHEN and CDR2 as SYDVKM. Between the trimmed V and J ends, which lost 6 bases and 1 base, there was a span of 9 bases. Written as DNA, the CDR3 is TGTGCCAGCAGCTCGGGGGGGAACACTGAAGCTTTCTTT. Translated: CASSSGGNTEAFF. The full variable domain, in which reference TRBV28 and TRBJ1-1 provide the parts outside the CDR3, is DVKVTQSSRYLVKRTGEKVFLECVQDMDHENMFWYRQDPGLGLRLIYFSYDVKMKEKGDIPEGYSVSREKKERFSLILESASTNQTSMYLCASSSGGNTEAFFGQGTRLTVV.

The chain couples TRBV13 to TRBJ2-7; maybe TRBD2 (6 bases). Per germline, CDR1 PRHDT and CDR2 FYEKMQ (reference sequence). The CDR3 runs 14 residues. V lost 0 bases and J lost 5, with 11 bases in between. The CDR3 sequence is CASSLGGGSHEQYF. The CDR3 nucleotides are TGTGCCAGCAGCTTAGGCGGGGGTAGCCACGAGCAGTACTTC. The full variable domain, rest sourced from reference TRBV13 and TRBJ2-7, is AAGVIQSPRHLIKEKRETATLKCYPIPRHDTVYWYQQGPGQDPQFLISFYEKMQSDKGSIPDRFSAQQFSDYHSELNMSSLELGDSALYFCASSLGGGSHEQYFGPGTRLTVT.

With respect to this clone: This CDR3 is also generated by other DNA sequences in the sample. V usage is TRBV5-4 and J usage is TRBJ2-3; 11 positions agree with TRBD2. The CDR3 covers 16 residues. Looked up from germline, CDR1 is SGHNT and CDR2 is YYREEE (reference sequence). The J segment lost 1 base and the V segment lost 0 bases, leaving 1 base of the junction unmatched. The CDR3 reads CASSLELAGGTDTQYF. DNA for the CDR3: TGTGCCAGCAGCTTGGAACTAGCGGGAGGCACAGATACGCAGTATTTT.

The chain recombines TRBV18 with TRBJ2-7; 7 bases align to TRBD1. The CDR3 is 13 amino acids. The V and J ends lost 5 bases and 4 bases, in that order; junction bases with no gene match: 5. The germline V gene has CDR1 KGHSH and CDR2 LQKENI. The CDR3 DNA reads TGTGCCAGCTCAGGGACAGTCGGATACGAGCAGTACTTC. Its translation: CASSGTVGYEQYF. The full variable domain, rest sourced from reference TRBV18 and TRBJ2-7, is NAGVMQNPRHLVRRRGQEARLRCSPMKGHSHVYWYRQLPEEGLKFMVYLQKENIIDESGMPKERFSAEFPKEGPSILRIQQVVRGDSAAYFCASSGTVGYEQYFGPGTRLTVT.

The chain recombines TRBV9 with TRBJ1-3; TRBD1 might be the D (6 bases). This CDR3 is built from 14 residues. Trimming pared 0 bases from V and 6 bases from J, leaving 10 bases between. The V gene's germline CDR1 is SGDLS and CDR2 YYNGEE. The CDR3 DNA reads TGTGCCAGCAGCGTAGGAGGGGGAACAAACACCATATATTTT. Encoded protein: CASSVGGGTNTIYF.

In DNA, the CDR3 is TGTGCCACCAGTCAGGGGACGTATGGCTACACCTTC. As protein: CATSQGTYGYTF. V is TRBV24-1 and J is TRBJ1-2; a weak D match, TRBD1 (6 bases). The CDR3 spans 12 residues. V lost 6 bases and J 5 bases, leaving 9 bases between the germline ends. Germline loops: CDR1 KGHDR, CDR2 SFDVKD.

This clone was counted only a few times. The CDR3 sequence is CASSQGPSGRFYGYTF. CDR3 nucleotides: TGTGCCAGCAGCCAAGGGCCGTCAGGGCGTTTCTATGGCTACACCTTC. The J gene is TRBJ1-2, the V gene TRBV3-1 (or the pseudogene TRBV3-2); D is possibly TRBD1 (5 bases). This CDR3 has 16 amino acids. Trimming stripped 1 base from V and 4 bases from J, with 16 bases between. Germline lookup yields CDR1 LGHDT and CDR2 YNNKEL (reference sequence).

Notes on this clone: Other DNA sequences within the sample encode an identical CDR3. The CDR3 nucleotides read TGTGCCAGCAGGGGACAGGGGAATCAGCCCCAGCATTTT. Translating gives CASRGQGNQPQHF. This chain joins TRBV6-5 and TRBJ1-5; 10 nucleotides line up with TRBD1. This CDR3 has 13 amino acids. Germline CDR1 is MNHEY and CDR2 is SVGAGI. Trimming removed 6 bases from V and 4 bases from J; junction bases left unmatched: 0.

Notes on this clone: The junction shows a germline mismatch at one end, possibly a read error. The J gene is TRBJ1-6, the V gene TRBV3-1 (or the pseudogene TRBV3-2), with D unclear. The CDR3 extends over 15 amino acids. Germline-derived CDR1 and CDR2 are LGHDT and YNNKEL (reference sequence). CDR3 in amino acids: CASSKDTAYNSPLHF. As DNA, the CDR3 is TGTGCCAGCAGCAAAGACACAGCTTATAATTCACCCCTCCACTTT.

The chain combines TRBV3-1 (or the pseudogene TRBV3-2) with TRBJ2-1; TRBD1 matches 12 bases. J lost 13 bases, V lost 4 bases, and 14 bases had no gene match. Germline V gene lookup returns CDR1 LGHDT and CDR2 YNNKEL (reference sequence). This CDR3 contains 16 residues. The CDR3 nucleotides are TGTGCCAGCAGCCGCCTCGCGGGACAGGGGGCGTCAGGCCAGTTCTTC. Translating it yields CASSRLAGQGASGQFF.

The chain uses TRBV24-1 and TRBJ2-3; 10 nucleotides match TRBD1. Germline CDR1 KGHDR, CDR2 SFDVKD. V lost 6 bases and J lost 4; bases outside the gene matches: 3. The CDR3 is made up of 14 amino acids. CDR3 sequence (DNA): TGTGCCACCAGTCCGGGACAGGGGCCAGATACGCAGTATTTT. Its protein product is CATSPGQGPDTQYF.

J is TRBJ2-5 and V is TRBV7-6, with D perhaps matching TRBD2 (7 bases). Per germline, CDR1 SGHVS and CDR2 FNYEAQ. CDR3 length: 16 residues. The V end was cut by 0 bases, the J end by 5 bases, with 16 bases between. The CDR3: CASSLATGGFPETQYF. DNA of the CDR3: TGTGCCAGCAGCTTAGCAACGGGGGGCTTCCCGGAGACCCAGTACTTC.

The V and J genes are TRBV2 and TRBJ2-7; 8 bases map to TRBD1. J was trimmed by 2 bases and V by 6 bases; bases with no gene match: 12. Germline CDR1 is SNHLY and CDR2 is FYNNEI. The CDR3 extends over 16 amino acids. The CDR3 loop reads CASRPQAGGEPYEQYF. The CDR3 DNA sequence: TGTGCCAGCAGACCCCAGGCAGGGGGCGAGCCCTACGAGCAGTACTTC.

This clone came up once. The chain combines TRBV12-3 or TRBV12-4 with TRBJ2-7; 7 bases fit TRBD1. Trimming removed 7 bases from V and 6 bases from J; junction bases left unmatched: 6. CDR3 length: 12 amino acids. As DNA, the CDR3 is TGTGCCAGCATTGGGGACAGAAGCGAGCAGTACTTC. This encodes CASIGDRSEQYF.

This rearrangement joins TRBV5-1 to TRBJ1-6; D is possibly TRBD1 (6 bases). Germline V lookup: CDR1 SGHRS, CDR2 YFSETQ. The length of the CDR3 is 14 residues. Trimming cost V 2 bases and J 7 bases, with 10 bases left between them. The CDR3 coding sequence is TGCGCCAGCAGCTTCACAGGGAAGAATTCACCCCTCCACTTT. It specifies CASSFTGKNSPLHF.

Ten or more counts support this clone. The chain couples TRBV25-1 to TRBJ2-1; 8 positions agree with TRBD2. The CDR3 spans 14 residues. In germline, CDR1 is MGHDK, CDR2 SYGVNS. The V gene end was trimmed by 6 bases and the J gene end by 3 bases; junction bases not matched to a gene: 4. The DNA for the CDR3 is TGTGCCAGCAGCAAGAGCGGGAGCTACAATGAGCAGTTCTTC. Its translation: CASSKSGSYNEQFF.

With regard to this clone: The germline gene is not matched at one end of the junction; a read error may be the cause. CDR3 protein: CASPPPGSTALNTEAFF. The DNA for the CDR3 is TGTGCCAGCCCACCACCGGGGTCGACAGCGTTGAACACTGAAGCTTTCTTT. V is TRBV18 and J is TRBJ1-1, with D tentatively TRBD1 (5 bases). Per the germline V gene, CDR1 is KGHSH and CDR2 is LQKENI. The length of the CDR3 is 17 residues.

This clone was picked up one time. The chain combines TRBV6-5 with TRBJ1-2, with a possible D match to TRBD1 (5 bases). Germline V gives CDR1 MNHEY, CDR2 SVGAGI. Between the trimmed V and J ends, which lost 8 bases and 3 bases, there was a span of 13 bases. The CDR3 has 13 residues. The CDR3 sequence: CASVRGPDYGYTF. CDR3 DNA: TGTGCCAGCGTTAGGGGCCCGGACTATGGCTACACCTTC.

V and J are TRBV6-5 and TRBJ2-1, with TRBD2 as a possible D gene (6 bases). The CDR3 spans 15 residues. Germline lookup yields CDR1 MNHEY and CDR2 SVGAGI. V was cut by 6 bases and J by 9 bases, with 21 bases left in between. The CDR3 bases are TGTGCCAGCAGCACGACTAGAGAGTGGGATACTGAGCAGTTCTTC. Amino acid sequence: CASSTTREWDTEQFF.

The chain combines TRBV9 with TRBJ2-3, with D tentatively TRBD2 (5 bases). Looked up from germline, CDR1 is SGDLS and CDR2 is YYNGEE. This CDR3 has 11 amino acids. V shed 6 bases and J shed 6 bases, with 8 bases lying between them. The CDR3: CASTSGDTQYF. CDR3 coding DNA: TGTGCCAGCACCTCGGGGGATACGCAGTATTTT.

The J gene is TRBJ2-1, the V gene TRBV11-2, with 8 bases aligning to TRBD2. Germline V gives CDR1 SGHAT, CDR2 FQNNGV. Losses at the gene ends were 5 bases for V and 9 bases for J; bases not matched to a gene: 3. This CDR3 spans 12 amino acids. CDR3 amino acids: CASSPGLVEQFF. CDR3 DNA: TGTGCCAGCAGCCCGGGACTAGTTGAGCAGTTCTTC. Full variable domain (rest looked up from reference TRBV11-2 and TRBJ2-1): EAGVAQSPRYKIIEKRQSVAFWCNPISGHATLYWYQQILGQGPKLLIQFQNNGVVDDSQLPKDRFSAERLKGVDSTLKIQPAKLEDSAVYLCASSPGLVEQFFGPGTRLTVL.

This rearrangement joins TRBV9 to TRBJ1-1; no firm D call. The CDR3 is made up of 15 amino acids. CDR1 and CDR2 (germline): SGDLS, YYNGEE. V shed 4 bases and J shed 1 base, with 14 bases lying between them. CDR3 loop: CASSPSGGQNTEAFF. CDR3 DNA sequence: TGTGCCAGCAGCCCCTCGGGAGGGCAGAACACTGAAGCTTTCTTT.

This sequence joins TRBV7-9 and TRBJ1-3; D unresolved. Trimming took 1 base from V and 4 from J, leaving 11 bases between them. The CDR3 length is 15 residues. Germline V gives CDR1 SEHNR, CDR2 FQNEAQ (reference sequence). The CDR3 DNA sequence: TGTGCCAGCAGCTTAGATGCTATAGAGGGAAACACCATATATTTT. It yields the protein CASSLDAIEGNTIYF. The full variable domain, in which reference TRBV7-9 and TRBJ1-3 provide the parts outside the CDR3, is DTGVSQNPRHKITKRGQNVTFRCDPISEHNRLYWYRQTLGQGPEFLTYFQNEAQLEKSRLLSDRFSAERPKGSFSTLEIQRTEQGDSAMYLCASSLDAIEGNTIYFGEGSWLTVV.

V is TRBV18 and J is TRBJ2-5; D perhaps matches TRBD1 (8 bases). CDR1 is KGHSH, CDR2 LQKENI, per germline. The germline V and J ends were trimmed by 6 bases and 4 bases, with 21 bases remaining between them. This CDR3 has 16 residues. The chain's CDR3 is CASSPDREGAGETQYF. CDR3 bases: TGTGCCAGCTCTCCGGACAGGGAGGGAGCGGGAGAGACCCAGTACTTC.